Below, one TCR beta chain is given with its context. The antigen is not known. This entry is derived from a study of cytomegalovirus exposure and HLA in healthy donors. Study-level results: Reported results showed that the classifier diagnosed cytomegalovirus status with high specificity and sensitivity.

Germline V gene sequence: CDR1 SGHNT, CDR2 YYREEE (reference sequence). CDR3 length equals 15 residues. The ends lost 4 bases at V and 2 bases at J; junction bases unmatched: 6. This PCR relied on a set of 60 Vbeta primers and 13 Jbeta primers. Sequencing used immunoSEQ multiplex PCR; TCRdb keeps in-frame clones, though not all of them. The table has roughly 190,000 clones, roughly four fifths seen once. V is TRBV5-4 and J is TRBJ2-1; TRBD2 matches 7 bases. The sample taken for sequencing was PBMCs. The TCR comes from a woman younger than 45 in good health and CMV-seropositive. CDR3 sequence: CASSRRGSAYNEQFF. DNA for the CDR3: TGTGCCAGCAGCCGGCGGGGGAGCGCCTACAATGAGCAGTTCTTC.